This entry features one T cell receptor (beta chain) sequence. Its antigen is not yet known. No much larger clone exists at a distance of one base, and base qualities are not known. Whole blood was collected in K2EDTA tubes by collaborating institutions according to the institutions' own protocols. For TCRbeta analysis, collaborators shipped samples in one of three forms: frozen whole blood, isolated PBMCs, or DNA extracted from either of those sample types. The data derive from a study of blood T cell repertoires in COVID-19 (dated by TCRdb to 2020 to 2021). Background for the entire study: Collaborator samples came from the United States, Italy and Spain and covered acute and convalescent phases of COVID-19. The material from the prospective study consisted of cDNA or gDNA derived from T cells, B-cell-depleted T cells, or PBMCs. Subjects who had been exposed to COVID-19, were actively infected with it, or had recovered from it provided the deeply sampled blood TCRbeta repertoires that made up the dataset. The repertoires were released in a freely available public database intended as a resource for research on the immune response to SARS-CoV-2. The samples were drawn from the first 160 participants of the ongoing ImmuneRACE study and from some 1,300 subjects provided by 6 global collaborators. The sample metadata nearly always contained a de-identified subject ID, COVID-19 status, age in years and sex. Where available, HLA class I and class II types were taken from metadata supplied by the sample provider and were not determined by assay-based typing. Broader findings and caveats from the paper: The quantity of clinical and demographic metadata differed by source and by participant and was supplied without curation.

TCRbeta CDR3 regions were amplified from genomic DNA using the immunoSEQ Assay, a bias-controlled multiplex PCR. The source study handled its data this way. The number of nucleated cells in each sample was estimated by amplification of reference gene primers within the assay. Sequence reads were collapsed and filtered to measure the absolute abundance of every unique TCRbeta CDR3 rearrangement. For each sample, productive Simpson clonality was calculated by taking the square root of Simpson's diversity index across productive rearrangements. TCRdb retrieved this table from immuneACCESS and kept in-frame rearrangements only. Not all clones are present; in checked studies, unresolved V genes account for under half, and no reason is known for the remainder. From that table come the V and J calls and clone size; the DNA was used to work out D and trimming. This sample holds under 300,000 clones; around 90% were observed only once. 2% to 2.5% of the sample is held by the ten biggest clonotypes.

The source is a man aged 45-60 years with acute or convalescent COVID-19. The sequencing input was peripheral blood.

The CDR3: CSASLPGGHRNTEAFF. The bases are TGCAGTGCTAGTTTGCCAGGGGGGCATAGGAACACTGAAGCTTTCTTT. The rearranged chain carries TRBV20-1 and TRBJ1-1; 7 central bases correspond to TRBD1. The CDR3 starts with the cysteine, ends with the phenylalanine, and has 16 residues. CDR3 DNA only is kept here, 48 bases in frame from base 1. Germline trimming: 3 bases from V, 1 base from J; junction bases outside gene matches: 11. Based on the germline V gene (reference sequence), the CDR1 and CDR2 sequences are DFQATT and SNEGSKA.